These T cell receptor beta chains were read from a single sample in a study of response to subunit inactivated influenza vaccine. TCRdb independently ran MiXCR on the RT-PCR reads; one entry per CDR3 protein. The data show 530,000 or so distinct CDR3 sequences, about 15% seen once. The sequenced sample was PBMCs from blood, obtained about 12 days after vaccination. These TCRs come from a man aged 50 to 60 who received an inactivated influenza vaccine. Both conserved end residues are part of each CDR3. The D gene is left open where the match is weak. Clone size, where shown, is once, few, many, or a class for clones that have expanded.

>TRBJ2-7|-|TRBV29-1|12|many
TGCAGCGTTGATCAGGGACCCTACGAGCAGTACTTC
CSVDQGPYEQYF
>TRBJ2-6|-|TRBV5-1|17|-
TGCGCCAGCAGCGGGCGGACGGGGATCACTGGGGCCAACGTCCTGACTTTC
CASSGRTGITGANVLTF
>TRBJ2-7|-|TRBV6-2/TRBV6-3|13|-
TGTGCCAGCATGAAAGTGGGGGTCTACGAGCAGTACTTC
CASMKVGVYEQYF
>TRBJ2-3|-|TRBV20-1|15|once
TGCAGTGCTCCCCAACTAGGATCTAGCACAGATACGCAGTATTTT
CSAPQLGSSTDTQYF
>TRBJ2-3|TRBD2|TRBV5-1|16|-
TGCGCCAGCAGTGGCAAGACTAGCGTTAGAACAGATACGCAGTATTTT
CASSGKTSVRTDTQYF
>TRBJ1-5|-|TRBV10-3|14|few
TGTGCCATCAGTGAGGGAGGTAGCAATCAGCCCCAGCATTTT
CAISEGGSNQPQHF
>TRBJ1-1|-|TRBV15|16|-
TGTGCCACCAGCAGAGATGCGGCACCCGATAACTCTGAAGCTTTCTTT
CATSRDAAPDNSEAFF
>TRBJ2-3|TRBD1|TRBV27|14|few
TGTGCCAGCATCCGGGACAGGGTATCCGATACGCAGTATTTT
CASIRDRVSDTQYF
>TRBJ1-2|-|TRBV6-1|14|few
TGTGCCAGCAGAACACAAGGAGGGGACTATGGCTACACCTTC
CASRTQGGDYGYTF
>TRBJ2-2|-|TRBV5-1|15|few
TGCGCCAGCAGCTCTGTTCTTCAGTCGACCGGGGAGCTGTTTTTT
CASSSVLQSTGELFF
>TRBJ2-1|TRBD1|TRBV5-1|15|many
TGCGCCAGCAGCCTACTGGGACAGGGTGAAAATGAGCAGTTCTTC
CASSLLGQGENEQFF